The source of this TCR beta chain is a study of blood T cell repertoires in COVID-19. For the study at large: From the United States, Italy and Spain came samples of acute and convalescent COVID-19. PBMCs, B-cell-depleted T cells, or T cells were the source of the cDNA or gDNA that made up the material.

Some clones are missing from TCRdb's copy, which holds only in-frame ones; the method was immunoSEQ multiplex PCR. The profile covers a few hundred thousand clones, with around 90% appearing a single time and under 0.7% taken by the ten largest. Self-reported history from a screening survey and questionnaire set each donor's cohort. The sample holds a few counts of this clone. The CDR3 has 14 amino acids. With V trimmed by 7 bases and J by 4 bases, 7 bases remained unmatched. CDR1 and CDR2 (germline): LNHDA, SQIVND (reference sequence). Source material: PBMCs or T cells enriched from blood (not recorded which). The chain combines TRBV19 with TRBJ1-1; TRBD1 aligns across 9 bases. The origin of this receptor is a man younger than 30 who had recovered from COVID-19. The CDR3 bases are TGTGCCAGTACTGAGGACAGGGGTGTCACTGAAGCTTTCTTT. Protein sequence: CASTEDRGVTEAFF.